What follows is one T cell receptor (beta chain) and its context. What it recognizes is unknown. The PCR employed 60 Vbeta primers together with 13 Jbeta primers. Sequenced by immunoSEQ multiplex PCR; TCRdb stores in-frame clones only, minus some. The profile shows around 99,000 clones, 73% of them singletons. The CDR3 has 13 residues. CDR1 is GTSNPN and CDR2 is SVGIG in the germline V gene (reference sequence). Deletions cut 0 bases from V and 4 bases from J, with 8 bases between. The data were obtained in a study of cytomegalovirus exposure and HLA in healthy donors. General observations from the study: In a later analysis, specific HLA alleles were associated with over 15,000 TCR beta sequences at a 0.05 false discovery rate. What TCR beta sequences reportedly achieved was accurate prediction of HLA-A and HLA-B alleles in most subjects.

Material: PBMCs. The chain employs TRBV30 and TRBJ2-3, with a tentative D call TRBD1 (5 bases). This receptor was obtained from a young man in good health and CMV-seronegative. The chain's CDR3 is CAWSVGLADTQYF. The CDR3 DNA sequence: TGTGCCTGGAGTGTGGGGCTAGCAGATACGCAGTATTTT.